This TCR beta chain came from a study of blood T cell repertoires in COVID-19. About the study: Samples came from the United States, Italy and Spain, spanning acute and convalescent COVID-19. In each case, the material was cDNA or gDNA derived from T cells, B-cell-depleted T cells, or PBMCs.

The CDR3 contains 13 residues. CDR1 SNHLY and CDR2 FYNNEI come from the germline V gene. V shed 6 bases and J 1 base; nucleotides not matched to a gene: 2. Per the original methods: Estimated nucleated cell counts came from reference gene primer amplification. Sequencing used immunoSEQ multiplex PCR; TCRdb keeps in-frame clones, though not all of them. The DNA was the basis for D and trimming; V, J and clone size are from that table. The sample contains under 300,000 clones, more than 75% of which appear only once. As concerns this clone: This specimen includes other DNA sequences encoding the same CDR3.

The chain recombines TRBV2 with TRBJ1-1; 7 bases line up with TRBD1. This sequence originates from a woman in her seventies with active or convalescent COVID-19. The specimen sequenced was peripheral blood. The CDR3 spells CASRGQRNTEAFF. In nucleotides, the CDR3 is TGTGCCAGCAGGGGACAGAGGAACACTGAAGCTTTCTTT.